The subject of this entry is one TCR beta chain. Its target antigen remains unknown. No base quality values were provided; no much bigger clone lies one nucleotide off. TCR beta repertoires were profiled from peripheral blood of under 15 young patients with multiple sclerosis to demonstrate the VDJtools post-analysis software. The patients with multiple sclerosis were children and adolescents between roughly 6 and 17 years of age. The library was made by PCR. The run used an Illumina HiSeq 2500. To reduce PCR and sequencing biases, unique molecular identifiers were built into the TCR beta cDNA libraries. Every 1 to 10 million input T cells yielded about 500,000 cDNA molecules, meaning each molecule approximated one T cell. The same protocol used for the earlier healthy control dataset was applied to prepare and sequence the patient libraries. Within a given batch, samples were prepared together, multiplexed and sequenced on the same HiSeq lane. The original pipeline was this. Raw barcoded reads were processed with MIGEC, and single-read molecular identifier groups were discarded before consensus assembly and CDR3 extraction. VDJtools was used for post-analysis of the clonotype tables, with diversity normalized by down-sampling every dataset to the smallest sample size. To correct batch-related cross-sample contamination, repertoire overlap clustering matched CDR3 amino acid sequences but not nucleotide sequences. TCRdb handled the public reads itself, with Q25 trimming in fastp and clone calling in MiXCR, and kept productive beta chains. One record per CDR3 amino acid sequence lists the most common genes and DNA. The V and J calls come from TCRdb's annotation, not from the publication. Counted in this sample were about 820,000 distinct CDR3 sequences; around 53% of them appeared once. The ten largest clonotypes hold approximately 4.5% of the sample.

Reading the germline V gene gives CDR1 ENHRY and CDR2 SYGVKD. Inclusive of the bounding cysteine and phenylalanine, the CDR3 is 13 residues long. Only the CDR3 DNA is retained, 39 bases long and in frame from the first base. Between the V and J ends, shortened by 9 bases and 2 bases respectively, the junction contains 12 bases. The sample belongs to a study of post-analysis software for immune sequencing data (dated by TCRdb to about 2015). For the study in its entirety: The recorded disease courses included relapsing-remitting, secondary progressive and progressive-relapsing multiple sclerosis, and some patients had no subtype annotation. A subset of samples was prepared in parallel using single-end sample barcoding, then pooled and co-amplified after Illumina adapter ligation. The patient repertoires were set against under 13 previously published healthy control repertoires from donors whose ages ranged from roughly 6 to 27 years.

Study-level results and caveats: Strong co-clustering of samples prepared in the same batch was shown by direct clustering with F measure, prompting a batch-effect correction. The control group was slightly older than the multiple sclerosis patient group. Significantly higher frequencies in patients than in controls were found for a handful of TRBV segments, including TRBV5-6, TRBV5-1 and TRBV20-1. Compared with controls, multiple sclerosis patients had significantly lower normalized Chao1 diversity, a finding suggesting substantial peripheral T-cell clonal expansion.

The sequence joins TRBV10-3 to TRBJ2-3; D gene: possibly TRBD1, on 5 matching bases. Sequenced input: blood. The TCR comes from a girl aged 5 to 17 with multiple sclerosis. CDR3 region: CAMGKGHTDTQYF. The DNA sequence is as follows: TGTGCCATGGGTAAAGGACACACAGATACGCAGTATTTT.